Listed below are T cell receptor beta chains from one sample, sequenced in a study of Ad26.COV2.S vaccination and SARS-CoV-2 variants. The protocol was immunoSEQ multiplex PCR, while the TCRdb copy is restricted to in-frame clones and leaves out a portion. This sample has about 680,000 clones, with around 92% found just once. The sequencing used peripheral blood, collected in a trial of Ad26.COV2.S vaccine versus placebo. These receptors were taken from a person between 18 and 65 years old who received the Ad26.COV2.S COVID-19 vaccine or a placebo. Each CDR3 is given with its conserved first and last residue. D genes are given only for firm matches. Clone size is stated in some rows and not others, as once, few, many or a class when expanded.

clone_size cdr3_length j_call v_call d_call cdr3_nt cdr3_aa
- 14 TRBJ2-3 TRBV7-9 - TGTGCCAGCAGCTCCCCTGGCGGGGCAGATACGCAGTATTTT CASSSPGGADTQYF
- 13 TRBJ1-2 TRBV12-3/TRBV12-4 - TGTGCCAGCAGTTTAGTTATGCCGTATGGCTACACCTTC CASSLVMPYGYTF
- 14 TRBJ2-5 TRBV5-1 - TGCGCCAGCAGCTCAACAGGGTTGAGGGAGACCCAGTACTTC CASSSTGLRETQYF
- 15 TRBJ1-3 TRBV2 - TGTGCCAGCAGATTTCTAGGAGTCTCTGGAAACACCATATATTTT CASRFLGVSGNTIYF
- 14 TRBJ2-7 TRBV19 - TGTGCCAGTAGCGTCCGGGACGGGGGCTACGAGCAGTACTTC CASSVRDGGYEQYF
few 15 TRBJ1-4 TRBV5-6 TRBD1 TGTGCCAGCAGCCAAACCTGGGACAGGGGCGAAAAACTGTTTTTT CASSQTWDRGEKLFF
- 17 TRBJ2-5 TRBV7-2 TRBD2 TGTGCCAGCAGCTTAGCGGGGAGCGGGAGGCGTCAAGAGACCCAGTACTTC CASSLAGSGRRQETQYF
- 14 TRBJ2-1 TRBV9 - TGTGCCAGCAGCGTGGCAGGCACCTACAATGAGCAGTTCTTC CASSVAGTYNEQFF
few 13 TRBJ1-5 TRBV27 - TGTGCCAGCAGTTGGGGGGCACATCAGCCCCAGCATTTT CASSWGAHQPQHF
- 14 TRBJ1-1 TRBV19 - TGTGCCAGTAGTGAGGAGACACCTAACACTGAAGCTTTCTTT CASSEETPNTEAFF
- 12 TRBJ1-2 TRBV19 - TGTGCCAGTAGCGGGATTAACTATGGCTACACCTTC CASSGINYGYTF